This T cell receptor (beta chain) is from a study of Graves' ophthalmopathy and Graves' hyperthyroidism. The CDR3 covers 16 residues. With 4 bases clipped from V and 4 bases from J, the junction kept 12 bases outside the gene matches. In germline, CDR1 is SGDLS, CDR2 YYNGEE. The authors diagnosed from clinical symptoms, serum thyroxine, TRAb, thyroid ultrasound and orbital computed tomography. This clonotype was detected ten times or more. Amplification targeted the TCR beta CDR3 regions, with RNA transcripts as the source material. HTBI-primed first-round RT-PCR preceded second-round multiplex PCR. One entry per CDR3 protein, called by TCRdb with MiXCR from the multiplex PCR reads. The table has 500,000 to 700,000 distinct CDR3 sequences, about two fifths seen once.

The sample taken for sequencing was peripheral blood or thyroid tissue (not recorded which). This TCR derives from an adult man with Graves' hyperthyroidism. The V gene is TRBV9, the J gene TRBJ2-7, with TRBD2 matching 9 bases. The CDR3 here is CASSPYASGVEYEQYF. The CDR3 nucleotides read TGTGCCAGCAGCCCATACGCTAGCGGGGTTGAGTACGAGCAGTACTTC.